These 6 T cell receptor beta chains were all obtained from the same sample, sequenced in a study of blood T cell repertoires in COVID-19. Produced via immunoSEQ multiplex PCR; TCRdb's table is partial and in-frame only. The sample has 130,000 to 150,000 clones, about four fifths seen once; the top ten hold roughly 4.5%. What was sequenced was peripheral blood. These receptors were obtained from a human donor in a cohort sampled during active COVID-19.

V gene TRBV4-1 combines with J gene TRBJ1-6; D gene unclear. The CDR3 is 16 residues long. Germline CDR1 MGHRA, CDR2 YSYEKL. Trimming stripped 1 base from V and 10 bases from J, with 17 bases between. This CDR3 is CASSQAMRQRGSPLHF. CDR3 DNA: TGCGCCAGCAGCCAAGCCATGAGACAACGGGGATCACCCCTCCACTTT.

V is TRBV6-1 and J is TRBJ2-1; no clear D. Germline V gene data show CDR1 as MNHNS and CDR2 as SASEGT. The CDR3 loop spans 15 amino acids. V lost 2 bases and J lost 0, with 8 bases in between. CDR3 nucleotide sequence: TGTGCCAGCAGTGAAAACCCTAGCTCCTACAATGAGCAGTTCTTC. Its protein is CASSENPSSYNEQFF.

In this sample, this clone turned up a few times. The chain uses TRBV4-2 and TRBJ1-4; D is perhaps TRBD1 (5 bases). V was shortened by 5 bases and J by 5 bases, with 15 bases between the two germline ends. This CDR3 contains 15 residues. CDR1 is LGHNA, CDR2 YNFKEQ, per germline. CDR3 sequence (DNA): TGTGCCAGCAGCTACATGACAGACTCAAATGAAAAACTGTTTTTT. This codes for CASSYMTDSNEKLFF.

The chain links TRBV5-1 to TRBJ1-5; no definite D call. Between the trimmed V and J ends, which lost 2 bases and 1 base, there was a span of 7 bases. The germline gives CDR1 SGHRS, CDR2 YFSETQ. The CDR3 loop spans 14 amino acids. This chain's CDR3 is CASSFGESNQPQHF. The CDR3 DNA sequence: TGCGCCAGCAGCTTTGGGGAGAGCAATCAGCCCCAGCATTTT.

The chain links TRBV5-1 to TRBJ1-6, with 8 bases matching TRBD1. This CDR3 region has 14 residues. Looked up from germline, CDR1 is SGHRS and CDR2 is YFSETQ. The junction had 4 bases not matched to a gene; V was cut back by 4 bases and J by 7 bases. CDR3 nucleotide sequence: TGCGCCAGCAGCACTGACAGGGGAAATTCACCCCTCCACTTT. Protein product: CASSTDRGNSPLHF.

The J gene is TRBJ2-7, the V gene TRBV29-1; 7 nucleotides match TRBD2. Germline V gene data show CDR1 as SQVTM and CDR2 as ANQGSEA. This CDR3 is 11 amino acids long. V shed 7 bases, J shed 6 bases, and the junction held 6 bases outside the gene matches. The CDR3 region is CSAGLGSEQYF. The CDR3 DNA reads TGCAGCGCCGGACTAGGGAGCGAGCAGTACTTC.